The rows below give T cell receptor beta chains drawn from one sample of a study of cytomegalovirus exposure and HLA in healthy donors. Profiling relied on immunoSEQ multiplex PCR, and the TCRdb table lists in-frame clones only, not all of them. This sample has under 130,000 clones; around 79% occur once, and the top ten carry 3.5% to 4.5%. Sequenced: PBMCs. The receptors stem from a man in his forties or fifties in good health and CMV-seropositive. Each CDR3 is given with its conserved first and last residue. The order of the fields is D gene, V gene, clone size, J gene, CDR3 protein, CDR3 DNA. The D gene is left open where the match is weak. For some rows the clone size is stated as once, few or many, or as a class when expanded; others skip it.

>NA|TRBV7-8|NA|TRBJ2-2
CASSLRGSRTGELFF
TGTGCCAGCAGCTTACGAGGGTCAAGGACCGGGGAGCTGTTTTTT
>NA|TRBV7-2|NA|TRBJ2-7
CASSLGGGLALEQYF
TGTGCCAGCAGCTTGGGCGGAGGCCTCGCTCTCGAGCAGTACTTC
>TRBD1|TRBV5-1|NA|TRBJ2-2
CAGRSTGGGELFF
TGCGCCGGGAGGTCGACAGGGGGCGGGGAGCTGTTTTTT
>NA|TRBV2|NA|TRBJ1-3
CAIQSSGNTIYF
TGTGCCATACAGAGCTCTGGAAACACCATATATTTT
>NA|TRBV6-5|NA|TRBJ2-1
CASRTNGGANEQFF
TGTGCCAGCAGGACAAATGGGGGGGCTAATGAGCAGTTCTTC
>NA|TRBV18|NA|TRBJ2-7
CASSPGFRDTYEQYF
TGTGCCAGCTCACCTGGGTTCCGGGACACCTACGAGCAGTACTTC
>TRBD2|TRBV7-8|NA|TRBJ2-1
CASSRTSGKYNEQFF
TGTGCCAGCAGCCGGACTAGCGGGAAATACAATGAGCAGTTCTTC
>TRBD1|TRBV7-6|NA|TRBJ1-3
CASSSYRGLTPTSGNTIYF
TGTGCCAGCAGCTCTTACAGGGGCTTAACTCCAACTTCTGGAAACACCATATATTTT
>TRBD2|TRBV29-1|few|TRBJ2-3
CSVDTSGEPYSDTQYF
TGCAGCGTTGACACTAGCGGGGAACCTTATTCAGATACGCAGTATTTT
>NA|TRBV7-9|NA|TRBJ2-3
CASERLDGDTQYF
TGTGCCAGCGAGCGACTCGATGGAGATACGCAGTATTTT
>TRBD2|TRBV9|NA|TRBJ2-2
CASSVKGGRNAGELFF
TGTGCCAGCAGCGTAAAAGGCGGGAGAAACGCCGGGGAGCTGTTTTTT
>TRBD2|TRBV2|NA|TRBJ2-3
CASSERAGSTDTQYF
TGTGCCAGCAGTGAAAGAGCGGGGAGCACAGATACGCAGTATTTT
>TRBD2|TRBV7-9|NA|TRBJ2-2
CASSKQEVAGDTGELFF
TGTGCCAGCAGCAAACAGGAGGTAGCGGGAGACACCGGGGAGCTGTTTTTT
>NA|TRBV6-6|few|TRBJ1-1
CASTPGRGYTEAFF
TGTGCCAGCACCCCCGGGAGGGGATACACTGAAGCTTTCTTT
>NA|TRBV18|NA|TRBJ2-1
CASSRLDTSYNEQFF
TGTGCCAGCTCACGATTGGACACTTCCTACAATGAGCAGTTCTTC
>NA|TRBV7-7|few|TRBJ2-5
CASSAGWGLVETQYF
TGTGCCAGCAGCGCCGGATGGGGCCTTGTAGAGACCCAGTACTTC
>NA|TRBV21-1|NA|TRBJ2-7
CASSKVAGRVGYEQYF
TGTGCCAGCAGCAAAGTAGCGGGAAGGGTCGGCTACGAGCAGTACTTC
>TRBD2|TRBV2|NA|TRBJ2-1
CASSGGTTEYNEQFF
TGTGCCAGCAGCGGCGGGACTACCGAATACAATGAGCAGTTCTTC
>TRBD2|TRBV18|NA|TRBJ2-1
CASSPPGDYSYNEQFF
TGTGCCAGCTCACCACCGGGGGACTACTCCTACAATGAGCAGTTCTTC
>NA|TRBV5-1|NA|TRBJ2-2
CASSFTQGGTGELFF
TGCGCCAGCAGCTTCACCCAGGGGGGCACCGGGGAGCTGTTTTTT
>TRBD2|TRBV10-3|NA|TRBJ2-7
CAISEELAGTYEQYF
TGTGCCATCAGTGAGGAACTAGCGGGAACCTACGAGCAGTACTTC
>TRBD1|TRBV7-2|NA|TRBJ2-7
CASSFGQGIRQYF
TGTGCCAGCAGCTTTGGACAGGGTATTCGGCAGTACTTC
>TRBD1|TRBV10-3|few|TRBJ2-4
CAISEQGVAKNIQYF
TGTGCCATCAGTGAACAGGGGGTAGCCAAAAACATTCAGTACTTC
>NA|TRBV28|few|TRBJ1-1
CATIVGAANTEAFF
TGTGCCACCATCGTAGGGGCCGCGAACACTGAAGCTTTCTTT